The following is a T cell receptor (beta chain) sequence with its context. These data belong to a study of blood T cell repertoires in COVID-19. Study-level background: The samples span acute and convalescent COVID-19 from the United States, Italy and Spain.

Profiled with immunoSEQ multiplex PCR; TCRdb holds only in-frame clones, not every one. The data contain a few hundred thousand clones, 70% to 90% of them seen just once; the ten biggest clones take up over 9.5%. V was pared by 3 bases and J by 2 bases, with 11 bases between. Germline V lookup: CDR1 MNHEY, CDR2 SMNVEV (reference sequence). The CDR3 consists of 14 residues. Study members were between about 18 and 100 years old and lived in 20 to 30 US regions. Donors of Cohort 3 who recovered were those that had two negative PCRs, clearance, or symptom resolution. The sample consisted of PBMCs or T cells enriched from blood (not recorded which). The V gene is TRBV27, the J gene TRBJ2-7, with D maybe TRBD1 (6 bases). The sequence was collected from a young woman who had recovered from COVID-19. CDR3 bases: TGTGCCAGCAGTTTCTCACAGGGCCCCTACGAGCAGTACTTC. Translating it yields CASSFSQGPYEQYF.